Listed here is a single T cell receptor beta chain. The germline V and J ends were trimmed by 8 bases and 4 bases, with 11 bases remaining between them. The CDR3 is 12 residues long. Germline V lookup: CDR1 MNHEY, CDR2 SVGAGI. Enrolled during active infection, Seattle patients were then followed longitudinally. This sample is part of a study of blood T cell repertoires in COVID-19. Looking at the study overall: Sites in the United States, Italy and Spain provided acute and convalescent COVID-19 samples.

As processed by the authors: Quantification of nucleated cells was approximated via reference gene primer amplification. The data were produced by immunoSEQ multiplex PCR, yet TCRdb's version contains in-frame clones alone and is incomplete. For V, J and clone size, that table is used; D and trimming come from the DNA. The sample contains about 100,000 clones, around nine tenths of which appear only once. Input material: peripheral blood. The receptor was isolated from a human donor with COVID-19, enrolled during active disease. The donor label of this sample is uncertain. V gene TRBV6-5 combines with J gene TRBJ1-2, with D possibly matching TRBD1 (5 bases). CDR3 sequence (DNA): TGTGCCAGCCGCACAGGCCCCTATGGCTACACCTTC. This sequence encodes CASRTGPYGYTF.